This T cell receptor beta chain was documented in a study of tumor-infiltrating lymphocytes in localized non-small cell lung cancer. V was cut by 0 bases and J by 7 bases, with 4 bases left in between. The CDR3 consists of 13 residues. The germline V gene has CDR1 MNHEY and CDR2 SVGAGI. Study outcomes and limitations: Different pieces of the same tissue were used for each assay. Available tissue quantity limited TCR sequencing to a patient subset. IM1 and IM2 tumors showed no difference in T-cell fraction. Compared with uninvolved lung, tumors showed higher T cell infiltration by TCRbeta sequencing.

The protocol was immunoSEQ multiplex PCR, while the TCRdb copy is restricted to in-frame clones and leaves out a portion. The data contain roughly 7,400 clones, 60% to 80% of them singletons. Regarding this clone: Its antigen is unknown.

The sample was lung tumor tissue. The clonotype originates from a human donor with non-small cell lung cancer. The chain combines TRBV6-5 with TRBJ1-6; D uncertain. The CDR3 protein is CASSYSSNSPLHF. The CDR3 region has the DNA TGTGCCAGCAGTTACTCGAGCAATTCACCCCTCCACTTT.